The 23 T cell receptor beta chains below come from one sample, sequenced in a study of OX40 agonist ivuxolimab in advanced cancers. Some clones are missing from TCRdb's copy, which holds only in-frame ones; the method was immunoSEQ multiplex PCR. Here the sample spans 90,000 to 100,000 clones, 70% to 85% being singletons. The source was CD4+ or CD8+ T cells sorted from blood, collected in a trial of the OX40 agonist ivuxolimab. The receptors derive from an adult with an advanced solid tumor such as melanoma, head and neck, liver or kidney cancer.

V usage is TRBV5-1 and J usage is TRBJ2-7; D ambiguous. CDR1 is SGHRS and CDR2 is YFSETQ in the germline V gene. V was shortened by 0 bases and J by 4 bases, with 14 bases between the two germline ends. The CDR3 runs to 15 residues. The CDR3, as DNA: TGCGCCAGCAGCTTGGGACCGCAAAACTTATACGAGCAGTACTTC. Its translation: CASSLGPQNLYEQYF.

The chain employs TRBV28 and TRBJ2-7; TRBD2 matches 12 bases. Trimming at V came to 2 bases and at J to 3 bases, leaving 8 bases not matched to a gene. The germline V gene encodes CDR1 MDHEN and CDR2 SYDVKM. The CDR3 has 17 amino acids. In DNA form, the CDR3 reads TGTGCCAGCAGTTTACCATCTAGCGGGAGGGATCTCTACGAGCAGTACTTC. Translation: CASSLPSSGRDLYEQYF.

V usage is TRBV12-5 and J usage is TRBJ1-1; 8 bases line up with TRBD1. Germline V CDR1 and CDR2: LGHNT, FRNRAP. After removal of 5 bases from V and 4 bases from J, the junction contained 6 bases not matched to a gene. The length of the CDR3 is 14 residues. CDR3 in DNA: TGTGCTAGTGGTCCGCAACAGGGGGGCACTGAAGCTTTCTTT. This sequence encodes CASGPQQGGTEAFF.

The rearrangement uses TRBV6-1 and TRBJ1-5; D is perhaps TRBD1 (5 bases). This CDR3 has 15 amino acids. Germline V CDR1 and CDR2: MNHNS, SASEGT. V was trimmed by 2 bases and J by 4 bases, leaving 12 bases between them. In DNA form, the CDR3 reads TGTGCCAGCAGTGAATTCGTCCAGGGTAATCAGCCCCAGCATTTT. Protein product: CASSEFVQGNQPQHF.

This chain joins TRBV5-6 and TRBJ1-1; maybe TRBD1 (5 bases). CDR1 is SGHDT and CDR2 is YYEEEE in the germline V gene. V was clipped by 2 bases and J by 6 bases, with 8 bases between them. There are 12 residues in the CDR3. Written as DNA, the CDR3 is TGTGCCAGCAGCTTCGGGGGGTCTGAAGCTTTCTTT. It yields the protein CASSFGGSEAFF.

The chain links TRBV6-5 to TRBJ2-1; 8 bases match TRBD2. Germline trimming cut 8 bases from V and 8 bases from J; bases unmatched to any gene: 11. There are 14 residues in the CDR3. From germline, CDR1 is MNHEY and CDR2 SVGAGI. Here the CDR3 reads CASSIVGRGDEQFF. In DNA form, the CDR3 reads TGTGCCAGCTCCATAGTCGGGAGGGGGGATGAGCAGTTCTTC.

The chain links TRBV6-5 to TRBJ2-3; 10 bases line up with TRBD1. The V segment lost 6 bases and the J segment 4 bases; nucleotides outside the gene matches: 1. The CDR3 extends over 13 amino acids. Germline V gene sequence: CDR1 MNHEY, CDR2 SVGAGI. The CDR3 sequence is CASRGTGADTQYF. The CDR3 DNA follows: TGTGCCAGCAGGGGGACAGGGGCAGATACGCAGTATTTT.

This chain links TRBV27 with TRBJ2-3; 8 nucleotides agree with TRBD1. This CDR3 comprises 15 residues. The V and J ends lost 2 bases and 2 bases, in that order; junction bases with no gene match: 3. The germline gives CDR1 MNHEY, CDR2 SMNVEV (reference sequence). The CDR3: CASSLAGGFTDTQYF. CDR3 nucleotides: TGTGCCAGCAGTTTAGCAGGGGGCTTCACAGATACGCAGTATTTT.

The rearrangement links TRBV28 to TRBJ1-4; D ambiguous. CDR3 length: 14 amino acids. Trimming took 3 bases from V and 0 from J, leaving 5 bases between them. Germline loops: CDR1 MDHEN, CDR2 SYDVKM. The CDR3 DNA sequence: TGTGCCAGCAGTTTCACCGCAACTAATGAAAAACTGTTTTTT. The encoded protein is CASSFTATNEKLFF.

This chain connects TRBV11-2 to TRBJ2-7; D is unresolved. From germline, CDR1 is SGHAT and CDR2 FQNNGV. The CDR3 loop spans 11 amino acids. Trimming removed 5 bases at V and 4 bases at J, with 6 bases between. The CDR3 nucleotides are TGTGCCAGCAGCCTCACTTACGAGCAGTACTTC. Amino acids: CASSLTYEQYF.

The chain is built from TRBV23-1 and TRBJ1-5, with D unclear. TRBV23-1 has ORF status, its function being uncertain. This CDR3 region has 13 residues. V was shortened by 4 bases and J by 0 bases, with 4 bases between the two germline ends. The CDR3 is CASSPGSNQPQHF. CDR3 nucleotides: TGCGCCAGCAGTCCGGGTAGCAATCAGCCCCAGCATTTT.

V usage is TRBV7-2 and J usage is TRBJ2-7; 9 bases agree with TRBD1. J gave up 3 bases and V 0 bases, and 3 bases lay outside the gene matches. This CDR3 has 15 amino acids. CDR1 is SGHTA and CDR2 is FQGNSA in the germline V gene. Here the CDR3 DNA reads TGTGCCAGCAGCTTAGCCGGGACAGGGTACTACGAGCAGTACTTC. It encodes CASSLAGTGYYEQYF.

V and J are TRBV9 and TRBJ2-5; a weak D match, TRBD1 (7 bases). The V gene's germline CDR1 is SGDLS and CDR2 YYNGEE. V was clipped by 3 bases and J by 11 bases, with 17 bases between them. The CDR3 has 13 residues. Here the CDR3 DNA reads TGTGCCAGCAGCGAGACAGGGACTCGTAGGCAGTACTTC. This gives the protein CASSETGTRRQYF.

This clone was counted only a few times. The chain carries TRBV7-9 and TRBJ2-7; 10 nucleotides line up with TRBD1. CDR1 is SEHNR, CDR2 FQNEAQ, per germline (reference sequence). Unmatched junction bases numbered 4, after V lost 5 bases and J lost 3 bases. The CDR3 sequence is 14 residues long. The CDR3: CASSPRDRGYEQYF. The CDR3 region has the DNA TGTGCCAGCAGCCCCCGGGACAGGGGCTACGAGCAGTACTTC.

The rearrangement uses TRBV9 and TRBJ2-7; TRBD2 matches at 10 bases. This CDR3 spans 16 amino acids. The V gene end was trimmed by 0 bases and the J gene end by 4 bases; junction bases not matched to a gene: 7. Germline V gene data show CDR1 as SGDLS and CDR2 as YYNGEE. CDR3 residues: CASSVATSGTIYEQYF. CDR3 nucleotide sequence: TGTGCCAGCAGCGTAGCTACTAGCGGGACAATATACGAGCAGTACTTC.

V usage is TRBV6-5 and J usage is TRBJ2-2; D assignment may be TRBD1 or TRBD2 (6 bases each). Germline lookup yields CDR1 MNHEY and CDR2 SVGAGI. Between the trimmed V and J ends, which lost 6 bases and 4 bases, there was a span of 15 bases. CDR3 length equals 15 residues. The CDR3 DNA reads as TGTGCCAGCAGGGACGACAGGAGGGGCACCGGGGAGCTGTTTTTT. Translated: CASRDDRRGTGELFF.

This clone was recorded a few times. This chain connects TRBV2 to TRBJ2-5, with 10 nucleotides matching TRBD2. Germline V gene data show CDR1 as SNHLY and CDR2 as FYNNEI. V lost 1 base to trimming and J lost 2 bases; unmatched junction nucleotides: 1. CDR3 length: 15 residues. The CDR3 DNA reads as TGTGCCAGCAGTGAAGGAGCGGGAGGGCAAGAGACCCAGTACTTC. This encodes CASSEGAGGQETQYF.

The gene calls are TRBV19 and TRBJ2-1, with no clear D. There are 12 residues in the CDR3. Germline CDR1 and CDR2: LNHDA and SQIVND (reference sequence). V was trimmed by 4 bases and J by 9 bases, leaving 10 bases between them. CDR3 protein: CASSTANFEQFF. The CDR3 bases are TGTGCCAGTAGTACCGCTAACTTTGAGCAGTTCTTC.

A few counts support this clone. The chain combines TRBV15 with TRBJ2-2; D unresolved. Germline-derived CDR1 and CDR2 are LNHNV and YYDKDF (reference sequence). The CDR3 is 15 residues long. V was trimmed by 0 bases and J by 6 bases, leaving 11 bases between them. This chain's CDR3 is CATSRDHGVPGELFF. The CDR3 DNA follows: TGTGCCACCAGCAGAGATCATGGGGTCCCCGGGGAGCTGTTTTTT.

The chain couples TRBV5-4 to TRBJ2-5; weak D call: TRBD2 (5 bases). The CDR3 length is 15 residues. With 4 bases removed from V and 0 bases from J, the gap between germline ends came to 13 bases. Germline V CDR1 and CDR2: SGHNT, YYREEE (reference sequence). The DNA for the CDR3 is TGTGCCAGCAGCCGGCGGGCAGGAAACCAAGAGACCCAGTACTTC. It yields the protein CASSRRAGNQETQYF.

The chain links TRBV30 to TRBJ2-7; D might be TRBD1 (5 bases). The CDR3 spans 14 residues. V was cut by 2 bases and J by 13 bases, with 24 bases left in between. From germline, CDR1 is GTSNPN and CDR2 SVGIG (reference sequence). This CDR3 is CAWSLSVDWGRAYF. DNA for the CDR3: TGTGCCTGGAGTCTCTCAGTTGATTGGGGCAGGGCCTACTTC.

The chain recombines TRBV7-2 with TRBJ2-6; TRBD1 might be the D (5 bases). From germline, CDR1 is SGHTA and CDR2 FQGNSA. Deletions cut 5 bases from V and 2 bases from J, with 19 bases between. This CDR3 is built from 18 residues. CDR3 in amino acids: CASSRRLITGAGANVLTF. The DNA of the CDR3 is TGTGCCAGCAGCCGAAGGCTAATTACAGGAGCTGGGGCCAACGTCCTGACTTTC.

This chain connects TRBV21-1 to TRBJ1-2. TRBV21-1 represents a pseudogene. CDR3 length: 12 residues. In nucleotides, the CDR3 is TGTGCCAGCAGCAAAGTTGCGGTTGGCTACACCTTC. Protein sequence: CASSKVAVGYTF.